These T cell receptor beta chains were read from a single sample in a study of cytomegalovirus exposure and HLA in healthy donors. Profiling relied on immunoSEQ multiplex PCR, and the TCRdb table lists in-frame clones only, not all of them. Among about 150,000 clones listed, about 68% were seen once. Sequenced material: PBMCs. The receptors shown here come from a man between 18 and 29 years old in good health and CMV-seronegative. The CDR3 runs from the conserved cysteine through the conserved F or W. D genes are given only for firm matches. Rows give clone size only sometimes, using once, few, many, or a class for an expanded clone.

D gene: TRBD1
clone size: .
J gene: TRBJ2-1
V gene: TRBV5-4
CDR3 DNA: TGTGCCAGCAGCTGGGACAGGGTTTATGAGCAGTTCTTC
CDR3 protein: CASSWDRVYEQFF

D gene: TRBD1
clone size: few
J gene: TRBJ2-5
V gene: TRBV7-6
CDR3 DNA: TGTGCCAGCAGCTATAGACCGACAGGGGGTGAAGAGACCCAGTACTTC
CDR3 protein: CASSYRPTGGEETQYF

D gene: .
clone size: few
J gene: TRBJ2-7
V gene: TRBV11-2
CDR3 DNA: TGTGCCATTGGGGGTAGCGGCTACGAGCAGTACTTC
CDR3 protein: CAIGGSGYEQYF

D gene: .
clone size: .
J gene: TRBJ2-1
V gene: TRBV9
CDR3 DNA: TGTGCCAGCAGCCGGGGGAACCCCACAATTGAGCAGTTCTTC
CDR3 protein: CASSRGNPTIEQFF

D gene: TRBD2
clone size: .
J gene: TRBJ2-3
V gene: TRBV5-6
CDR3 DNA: TGTGCCAGCAGCCCTCGGACTAGCGGGACCTCGGGTACGCAGTATTTT
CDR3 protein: CASSPRTSGTSGTQYF

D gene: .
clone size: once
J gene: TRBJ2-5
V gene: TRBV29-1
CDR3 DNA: TGCAGCGTCTCGGAGGCCCAAGAGACCCAGTACTTC
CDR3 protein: CSVSEAQETQYF

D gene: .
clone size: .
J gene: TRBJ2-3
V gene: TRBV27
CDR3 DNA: TGTGCCAGCGCGGGGGCCCCAGATACGCAGTATTTT
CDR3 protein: CASAGAPDTQYF

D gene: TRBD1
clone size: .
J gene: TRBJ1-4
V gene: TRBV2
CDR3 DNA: TGTGCCAGCAACCAAGCCCGGACAGGGGGAGGTGAAAAACTGTTTTTT
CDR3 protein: CASNQARTGGGEKLFF

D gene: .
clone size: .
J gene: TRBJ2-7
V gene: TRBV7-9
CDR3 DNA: TGTGCCAGCAGCTTAGCGTTGAGCGGCTGGAACTCCTACGAGCAGTACTTC
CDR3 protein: CASSLALSGWNSYEQYF

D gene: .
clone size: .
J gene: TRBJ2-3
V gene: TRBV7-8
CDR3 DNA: TGTGCCAGCAGCTTAGCGGGAGGCACAGATACGCAGTATTTT
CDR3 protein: CASSLAGGTDTQYF

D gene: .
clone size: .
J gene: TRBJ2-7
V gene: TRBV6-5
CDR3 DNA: TGTGCCAGCAGTTACTCGGCGGCTAGTGCCTACGAGCAGTACTTC
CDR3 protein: CASSYSAASAYEQYF

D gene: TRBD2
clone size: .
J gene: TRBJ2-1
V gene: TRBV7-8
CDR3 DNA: TGTGCCAGCAGCACGCGTAGCGGGAGGGCCGGGGAGCAGTTCTTC
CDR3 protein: CASSTRSGRAGEQFF

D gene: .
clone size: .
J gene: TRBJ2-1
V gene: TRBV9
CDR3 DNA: TGTGCCAGCAGCCCTGGCCGGGGGGCTTCCTACAATGAGCAGTTCTTC
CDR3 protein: CASSPGRGASYNEQFF

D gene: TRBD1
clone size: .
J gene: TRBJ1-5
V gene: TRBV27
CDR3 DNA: TGTGCCAGCAGTTGCCCGGGACAGAGCAATCAGCCCCAGCATTTT
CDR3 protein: CASSCPGQSNQPQHF

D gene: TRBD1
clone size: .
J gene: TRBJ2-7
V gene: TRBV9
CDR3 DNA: TGTGCCAGCAGCGCCGACGGGACAGCGACCTCCTACGAGCAGTACTTC
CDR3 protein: CASSADGTATSYEQYF

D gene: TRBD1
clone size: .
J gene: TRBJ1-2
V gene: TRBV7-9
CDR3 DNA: TGTGCCAGCAGCTCGGGACAGCGCTATGGCTACACCTTC
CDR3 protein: CASSSGQRYGYTF

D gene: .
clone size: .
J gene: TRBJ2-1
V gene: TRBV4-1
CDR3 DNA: TGCGCCAGCAGCCAAGATAAGCCTGAGCAGTTCTTC
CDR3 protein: CASSQDKPEQFF

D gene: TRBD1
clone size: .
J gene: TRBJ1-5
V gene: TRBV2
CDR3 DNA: TGTGCCAGCAGTTTACTAGGACAGGCGGGGCCCCAGCATTTT
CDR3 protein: CASSLLGQAGPQHF

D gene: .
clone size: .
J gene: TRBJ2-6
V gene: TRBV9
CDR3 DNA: TGTGCCAGCAGCGGTCCCATCCAGGCTGGGGCCAACGTCCTGACTTTC
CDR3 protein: CASSGPIQAGANVLTF

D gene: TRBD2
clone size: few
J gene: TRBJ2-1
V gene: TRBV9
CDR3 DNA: TGTGCCAGCAGCCCCTCCCCCGGGACTAGCGGAAATGAGCAGTTCTTC
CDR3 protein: CASSPSPGTSGNEQFF

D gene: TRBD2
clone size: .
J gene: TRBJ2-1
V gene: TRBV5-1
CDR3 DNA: TGCGCCAGCAGCCCCCATTCTCTAGCGGGGTCCAATGAGCAGTTCTTC
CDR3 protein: CASSPHSLAGSNEQFF

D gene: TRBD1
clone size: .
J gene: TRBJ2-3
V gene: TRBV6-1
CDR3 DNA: TGTGCCACCCCGGGACAGAGCACAGATACGCAGTATTTT
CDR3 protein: CATPGQSTDTQYF

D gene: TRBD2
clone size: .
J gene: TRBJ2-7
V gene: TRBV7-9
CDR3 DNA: TGTGCCTACATGGGCGGGAGGGATACCTACGAGCAGTACTTC
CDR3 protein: CAYMGGRDTYEQYF